This T cell receptor (beta chain) is drawn from a study of cytomegalovirus exposure and HLA in healthy donors. Study conclusions and caveats: There were a few CMV-associated chains whose specificity for CMV antigens was confirmed in vitro.

Both 60 Vbeta primers and 13 Jbeta primers went into the PCR. Sequencing was performed with immunoSEQ multiplex PCR; in TCRdb, only in-frame clones are kept and a portion is missing. The sample has under 250,000 clones, approximately 80% seen once. The V end was cut by 0 bases, the J end by 12 bases, with 15 bases between. Germline V gene lookup returns CDR1 MNHEY and CDR2 SVGAGI. The CDR3 is made up of 14 amino acids. For this clone: The antigen remains undetermined.

The sequencing sample was made of PBMCs. The receptor was isolated from a woman aged 45-60 years in good health and CMV-seropositive. The rearrangement links TRBV6-5 to TRBJ2-1; D possibly corresponds to TRBD2 (6 bases). The CDR3 bases are TGTGCCAGCAGTTACTCAAGGGACTCCGAAGTGCAGTTCTTC. Encoded protein: CASSYSRDSEVQFF.